The present entry profiles one T cell receptor (beta chain) with its context. The antigen remains undetermined. PBMCs were sourced from over 8.5 ml fresh peripheral blood. These data originate in a study of T cells in Graves' hyperthyroidism and ophthalmopathy. Broader study findings: A 13 V-J signature model discriminated ophthalmopathy versus stable hyperthyroidism. In the blood, most expanded thyroid clonotypes above 0.001 appeared as well.

What was amplified from RNA transcripts were TCR beta CDR3 regions. With the HTBI primer set, the TCR CDR3 went through a first round of RT-PCR. TCRdb processed the multiplex PCR reads anew with MiXCR; each CDR3 protein has one entry. The table includes hundreds of thousands of distinct CDR3 sequences, around 22% detected once. Trimming left V 4 bases short and J 0 bases short, with 9 bases between. CDR1 and CDR2 (germline): DFQATT, SNEGSKA (reference sequence). The CDR3 consists of 13 residues. This rearrangement joins TRBV20-1 to TRBJ1-1; D not resolved. Sequenced material: blood. The sequence was collected from a woman in her 30s with Graves' ophthalmopathy. CDR3 amino acids: CSAKKELNTEAFF. In DNA form, the CDR3 reads TGCAGTGCTAAAAAAGAACTGAACACTGAAGCTTTCTTT.